This TCR beta chain came from a study of blood T cells in healthy people across ages. A second PCR of roughly 7 to 11 cycles used a sample-barcoded 5' primer and a J-beta primer mix. CDR3-containing paired-end reads numbering at least 2.5 million came from each sample. TCRdb re-derived calls from the 5' RACE reads in MiXCR, one entry per CDR3 protein. There are about a million distinct CDR3 sequences in the sample; 45% to 60% occur only once, and around a fifth lies in the top ten. Study conclusions and caveats: TCR beta diversity, measured per million T cells, fell in a roughly linear way with age.

Trimming cost V 4 bases and J 4 bases; bases outside gene matches: 8. CDR1 is SGHDT and CDR2 is YYEEEE in the germline V gene. This CDR3 is built from 14 residues. Comment on this clonotype: The antigen is unknown.

The TCR comes from a woman aged 55-69 years in good health. Sequencing was carried out using blood. This rearrangement joins TRBV5-6 to TRBJ2-7, with 7 bases lining up with TRBD2. CDR3 nucleotides: TGTGCCAGCAGCGCAACCGCGCGGGGGTACGAGCAGTACTTC. The encoded protein is CASSATARGYEQYF.